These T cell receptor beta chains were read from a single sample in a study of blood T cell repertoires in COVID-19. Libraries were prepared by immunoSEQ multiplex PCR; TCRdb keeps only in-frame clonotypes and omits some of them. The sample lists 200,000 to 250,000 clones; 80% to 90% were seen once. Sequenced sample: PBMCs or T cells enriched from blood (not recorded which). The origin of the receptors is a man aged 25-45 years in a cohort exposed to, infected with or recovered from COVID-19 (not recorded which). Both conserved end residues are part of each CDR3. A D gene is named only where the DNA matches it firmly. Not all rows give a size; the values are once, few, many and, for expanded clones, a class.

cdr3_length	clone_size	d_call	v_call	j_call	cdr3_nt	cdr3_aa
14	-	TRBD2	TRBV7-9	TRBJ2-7	TGTGCCAGCAGCTTAGCACTAGCGGGAGTTGAGCAGTACTTC	CASSLALAGVEQYF
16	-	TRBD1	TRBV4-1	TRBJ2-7	TGCGCCAGCAGCCAATATGGGGGACAGGGGCTCTACGAGCAGTACTTC	CASSQYGGQGLYEQYF
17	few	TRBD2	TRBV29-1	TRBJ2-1	TGCAGCGTTGGGGGGGGCCCCTCTAGCGGGAGGCTGGATGAGCAGTTCTTC	CSVGGGPSSGRLDEQFF
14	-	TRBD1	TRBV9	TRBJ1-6	TGTGCCAGCAGCGAGGGACAGGGGCTTTCACCCCTCCACTTT	CASSEGQGLSPLHF
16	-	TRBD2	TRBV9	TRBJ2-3	TGTGCCAGCAGCGAGGGACTAGCGGAGATCACAGATACGCAGTATTTT	CASSEGLAEITDTQYF
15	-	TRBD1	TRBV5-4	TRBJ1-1	TGTGCCAGCAGCTCGACAGGGGTTGTGAGCACTGAAGCTTTCTTT	CASSSTGVVSTEAFF
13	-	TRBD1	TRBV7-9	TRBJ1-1	TGTGCCAGCAGCGGGACAGGGGGTAGAGTAACTTTCTTT	CASSGTGGRVTFF
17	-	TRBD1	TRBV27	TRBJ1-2	TGTGCCAGCAGTACAATCCCGGACAGGCGAAGCATCTATGGCTACACCTTC	CASSTIPDRRSIYGYTF
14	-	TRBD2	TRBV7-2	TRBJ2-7	TGTGCCAGCAACGGACTAGCGGTACGCGGCGAGCAGTACTTC	CASNGLAVRGEQYF
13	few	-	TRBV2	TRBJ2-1	TGTGCCAGCAGTGACGTGCAGCGTTCCGCGCAGTTCTTC	CASSDVQRSAQFF
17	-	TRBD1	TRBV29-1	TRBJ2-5	TGCAGCGTTGAAGATTTAGAGGGCAGGGGGCATGGTGAGACCCAGTACTTC	CSVEDLEGRGHGETQYF
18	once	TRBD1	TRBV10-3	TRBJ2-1	TGTGCCATCAGTGGGCGGGGGTTGGACAGGGGAATCCACAATGAGCAGTTCTTC	CAISGRGLDRGIHNEQFF
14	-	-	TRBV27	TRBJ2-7	TGTGCCAGCAGCCCTGACAGTGCATCCTACGAGCAGTACTTC	CASSPDSASYEQYF
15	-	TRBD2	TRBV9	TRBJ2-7	TGTGCCAGCAGCGTAGCAGCGGGGATTAACTACGAGCAGTACTTC	CASSVAAGINYEQYF
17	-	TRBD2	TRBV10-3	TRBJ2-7	TGTGCCATCAGCCGGCGACTAGCGGGAGAACGAAGCTACGAGCAGTACTTC	CAISRRLAGERSYEQYF
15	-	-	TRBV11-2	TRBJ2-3	TGTGCCAGCAGCTTATCGGCTAGCAGCACAGATACGCAGTATTTT	CASSLSASSTDTQYF
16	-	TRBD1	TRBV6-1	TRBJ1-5	TGTGCCAGCAGTGAGGCCGGGACAGGGGGGATTCAGCCCCAGCATTTT	CASSEAGTGGIQPQHF
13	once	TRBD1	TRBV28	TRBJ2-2	TGTGCCAGCAGGACAGGGGTGACCGGGGAGCTGTTTTTT	CASRTGVTGELFF
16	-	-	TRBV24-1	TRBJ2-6	TGTGCCACCAGTGATTTGCGGGGTCCCGGGGCCAACGTCCTGACTTTC	CATSDLRGPGANVLTF
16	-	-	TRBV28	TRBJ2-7	TGTGCCAGCAGTTTGAGGCGGGGACCCCCCCCGGGCGAGCAGTACTTC	CASSLRRGPPPGEQYF
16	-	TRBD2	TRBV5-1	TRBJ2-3	TGCGCCAGCAGCCCCGGACTAGAATTGAGCACAGATACGCAGTATTTT	CASSPGLELSTDTQYF
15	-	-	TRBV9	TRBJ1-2	TGTGCCAGCAGCGTAGGGATAGGAACGGGGTATGGCTACACCTTC	CASSVGIGTGYGYTF
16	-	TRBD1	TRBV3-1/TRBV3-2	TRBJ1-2	TGTGCCAGCAGCCAAGAAGGGACAGGGATTATTGGTGGCTACACCTTC	CASSQEGTGIIGGYTF
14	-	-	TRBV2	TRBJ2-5	TGTGCCAGCAGTGTATTCGGATCCGGAGGGACCCAGTACTTC	CASSVFGSGGTQYF
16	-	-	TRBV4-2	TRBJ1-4	TGTGCCAGCAGCCAAGATTCCCAGGCCGAGTGGGAAAAACTGTTTTTT	CASSQDSQAEWEKLFF
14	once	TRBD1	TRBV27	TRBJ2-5	TGTGCCAGCAGAAGCCAGGGGGCGCGAGAGACCCAGTACTTC	CASRSQGARETQYF
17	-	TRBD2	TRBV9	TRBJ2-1	TGTGCCAGCAGCGTAAGGACTAGCGGGAAGGTCGACAATGAGCAGTTCTTC	CASSVRTSGKVDNEQFF
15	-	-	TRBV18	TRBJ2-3	TGTGCCAGCTCACCTGAGAGGGTTAGCACAGATACGCAGTATTTT	CASSPERVSTDTQYF
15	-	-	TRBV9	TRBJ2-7	TGTGCCAGCAGCCTTTCGACCGGAGGGTATTACGAGCAGTACTTC	CASSLSTGGYYEQYF
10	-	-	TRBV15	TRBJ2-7	TGTGCCACCAGCTCCGGCGAGCAGTACTTC	CATSSGEQYF
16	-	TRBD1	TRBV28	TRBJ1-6	TGTGCCAGCAGTTCAGGCACAGGGACAGGGAATTCACCCCTCCACTTT	CASSSGTGTGNSPLHF
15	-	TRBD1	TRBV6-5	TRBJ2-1	TGTGCCAGCAGTCGAGCTCCCCAACAGGGGAATGAGCAGTTCTTC	CASSRAPQQGNEQFF
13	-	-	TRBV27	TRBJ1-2	TGTGCCAGCAGTTCACACCCGTTAATGGGCTACACCTTC	CASSSHPLMGYTF
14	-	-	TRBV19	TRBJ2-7	TGTGCCAGTAGTGCTGGCAGGGGTTCCTACGAGCAGTACTTC	CASSAGRGSYEQYF
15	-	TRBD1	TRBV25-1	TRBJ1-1	TGTGCCAGCAGTTACTTGGACAGGGGAGGCACTGAAGCTTTCTTT	CASSYLDRGGTEAFF
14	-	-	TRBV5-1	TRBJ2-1	TGCGCCAGCAGCTTGGAAACAGGTCGCAATGAGCAGTTCTTC	CASSLETGRNEQFF
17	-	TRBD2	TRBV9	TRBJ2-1	TGTGCCAGCGCCCTCAGGCGCGGGAGGGGCTCCTACAATGAGCAGTTCTTC	CASALRRGRGSYNEQFF
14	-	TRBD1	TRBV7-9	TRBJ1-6	TGTGCCAGCAGCTTGGGGACAGGGGAGTCACCCCTCCACTTT	CASSLGTGESPLHF
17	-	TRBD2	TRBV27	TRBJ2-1	TGTGCCAGCAGTTTACCCGGACTAGCGGGAGGGCCGTATGAGCAGTTCTTC	CASSLPGLAGGPYEQFF
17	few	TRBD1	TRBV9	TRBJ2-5	TGTGCCAGCAGTGCTCAATCCACGGGACAGAGCTCGGAGACCCAGTACTTC	CASSAQSTGQSSETQYF
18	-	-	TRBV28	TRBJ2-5	TGTGCCAGCAGTCCCCATTTTGGGGGGACAGCGTACCAAGAGACCCAGTACTTC	CASSPHFGGTAYQETQYF
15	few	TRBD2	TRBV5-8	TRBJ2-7	TGTGCCAGCAGCTTAGGTCGGGGGACTACCTACGAGCAGTACTTC	CASSLGRGTTYEQYF
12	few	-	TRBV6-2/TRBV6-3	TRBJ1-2	TGTGCCAGCAGTTATGGGCCTTATGGCTACACCTTC	CASSYGPYGYTF
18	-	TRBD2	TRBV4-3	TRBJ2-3	TGCGCCAGCAGCCAAGCTAGCGGAGCCTCTCCTTTCACAGATACGCAGTATTTT	CASSQASGASPFTDTQYF
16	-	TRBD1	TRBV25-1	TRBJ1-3	TGTGCCAGCAGTGCGACAGGGGGCGCTTCGGGAAACACCATATATTTT	CASSATGGASGNTIYF
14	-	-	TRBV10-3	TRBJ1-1	TGTGCCATCAGCGAAGGGGAGGTAAACACTGAAGCTTTCTTT	CAISEGEVNTEAFF
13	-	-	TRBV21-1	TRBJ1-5	TGTGCCAGCCCACAGCAAGTCAACCAGCCCCAGCATTTT	CASPQQVNQPQHF
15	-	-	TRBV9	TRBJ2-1	TGTGCCAGCAGCGTATTACAGGGTTCCTACAATGAGCAGTTCTTC	CASSVLQGSYNEQFF
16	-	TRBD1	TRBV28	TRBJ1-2	TGTGCCAGCAGCCTACCACCCCCGCAGGGGGCATATGGCTACACCTTC	CASSLPPPQGAYGYTF
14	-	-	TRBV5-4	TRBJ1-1	TGTGCCAGCAGCTTGGTAGGGGAGGACACTGAAGCTTTCTTT	CASSLVGEDTEAFF
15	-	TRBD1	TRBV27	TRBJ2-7	TGTGCCAGCACCCCCCGGGGACAGGGGTCCGTCGAGCAGTACTTC	CASTPRGQGSVEQYF
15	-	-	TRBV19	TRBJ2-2	TGTGCCAGTAGTACTCGTCGGGGAAATACCGGGGAGCTGTTTTTT	CASSTRRGNTGELFF
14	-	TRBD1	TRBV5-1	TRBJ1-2	TGCGCCAGCAGCAAACAGGGGAATCACTATGGCTACACCTTC	CASSKQGNHYGYTF
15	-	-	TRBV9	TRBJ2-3	TGTGCCAGCAGCGCTCCGGGAGTTAGCACAGATACGCAGTATTTT	CASSAPGVSTDTQYF